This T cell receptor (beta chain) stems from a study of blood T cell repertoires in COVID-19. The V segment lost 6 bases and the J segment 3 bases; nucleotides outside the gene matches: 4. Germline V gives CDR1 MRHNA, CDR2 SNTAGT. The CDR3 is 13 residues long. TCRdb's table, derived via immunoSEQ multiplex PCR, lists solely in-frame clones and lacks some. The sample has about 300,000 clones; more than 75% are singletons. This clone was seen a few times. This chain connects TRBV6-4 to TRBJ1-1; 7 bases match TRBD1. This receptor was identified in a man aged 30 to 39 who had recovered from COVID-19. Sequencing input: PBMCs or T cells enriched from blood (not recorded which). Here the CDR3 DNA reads TGTGCCAGCAGGACAGGGATCTACACTGAAGCTTTCTTT. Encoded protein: CASRTGIYTEAFF.